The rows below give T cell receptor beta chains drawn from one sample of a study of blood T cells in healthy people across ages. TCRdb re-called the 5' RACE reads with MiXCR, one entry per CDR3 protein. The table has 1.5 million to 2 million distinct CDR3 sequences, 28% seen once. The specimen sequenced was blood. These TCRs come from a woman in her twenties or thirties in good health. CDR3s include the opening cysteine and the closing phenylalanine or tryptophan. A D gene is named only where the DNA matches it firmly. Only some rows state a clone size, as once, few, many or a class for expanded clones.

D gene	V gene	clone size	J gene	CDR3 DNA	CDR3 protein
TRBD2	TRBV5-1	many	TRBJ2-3	TGTGCCAGCAGTCCGGGGGGGAGCACAGATACGCAGTATTTT	CASSPGGSTDTQYF
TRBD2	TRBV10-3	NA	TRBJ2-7	TGTGCCATCAGTGCATTTTCCGGGGGGAGCTCCTACGAGCAGTACTTC	CAISAFSGGSSYEQYF
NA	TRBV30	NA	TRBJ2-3	TGTGCCTGGAGTCCGGGACAAAGCACAGATACGCAGTATTTT	CAWSPGQSTDTQYF
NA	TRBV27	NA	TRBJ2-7	TGTGCCAGCGGTTTGGGTAGCAGGGAACTTTACGAGCAGTACTTC	CASGLGSRELYEQYF
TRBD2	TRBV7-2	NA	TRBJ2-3	TGTGCCAGCACCCTAGCGGGTTCAGGTAGCACAGATACGCAGTATTTT	CASTLAGSGSTDTQYF
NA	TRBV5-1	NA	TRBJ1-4	TGCGCCAGCAGCCCCCTGGACGGGAATGGAAAACTGTTTTTT	CASSPLDGNGKLFF
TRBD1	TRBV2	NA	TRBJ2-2	TGTGCCAGCTCCGACAGGGCACACACCGGGGAGCTGTTTTTT	CASSDRAHTGELFF
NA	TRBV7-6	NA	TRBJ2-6	TGTGTCAGCAGCCCCGAGAGGGGCACTTCTGGGGCCAACGTCCTGACTTTC	CVSSPERGTSGANVLTF
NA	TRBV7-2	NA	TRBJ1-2	TGTGCCAGCAGCACCCGAGGAGGGAACAACTATGGCTACACCTTC	CASSTRGGNNYGYTF
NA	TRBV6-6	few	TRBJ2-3	TGTGCCACTCGTCGGGGGCCGAGCACAGATACGCAGTATTTT	CATRRGPSTDTQYF
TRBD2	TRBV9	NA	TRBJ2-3	TGTGCCAGCAGCGTTCGGGAGGGACTAGCGGGAGTTTATGGCACAGATACGCAGTATTTT	CASSVREGLAGVYGTDTQYF
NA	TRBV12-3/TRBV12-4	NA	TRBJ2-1	TGTGCCAGCAGTTTCCGGCGGAACTACAATGAGCAGTTCTTC	CASSFRRNYNEQFF
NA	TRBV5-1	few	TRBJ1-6	TGCGCCAGCAGCTCGGACGGAGACTATAATTCACCCCTCCACTTT	CASSSDGDYNSPLHF
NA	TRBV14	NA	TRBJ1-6	TGTGCCAGCAGCCAAGTACACAGTCCCCTCCACTTT	CASSQVHSPLHF
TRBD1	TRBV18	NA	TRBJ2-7	TGTGCCAGCTCGCCTAGGACAGGGAGGGAGCAGTACTTC	CASSPRTGREQYF
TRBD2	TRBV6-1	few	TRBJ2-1	TGTGCCAGCAGTGGGAGGACTAGCGGGAGAGGGGCTGAGCAGTTCTTC	CASSGRTSGRGAEQFF
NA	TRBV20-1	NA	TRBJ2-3	TGCAGTGCTAGAGCCCTCGACACAGATACGCAGTATTTT	CSARALDTDTQYF
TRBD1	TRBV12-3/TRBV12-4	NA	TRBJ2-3	TGTGCCAGCAGTTTAACCGGGACAGTGTTCACAGATACGCAGTATTTT	CASSLTGTVFTDTQYF
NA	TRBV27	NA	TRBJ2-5	TGTGCCAGCAGGCCCCGGCCCTACAAGGATACCCAGTACTTC	CASRPRPYKDTQYF
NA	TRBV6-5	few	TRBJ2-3	TGTGCCAGCAGCCGGACAGTAACGTCAGATACGCAGTATTTT	CASSRTVTSDTQYF
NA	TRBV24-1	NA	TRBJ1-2	TGTGCCACCTGGGGAGTTCGGGACGCGATTCATGGCTACACCTTC	CATWGVRDAIHGYTF
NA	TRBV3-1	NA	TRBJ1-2	TGTGCCAGCAGCCTCGGCCCTCGAAGTGGGTATGGCTACACCTTC	CASSLGPRSGYGYTF
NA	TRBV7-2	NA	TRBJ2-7	TGTGCCAGCAGCAAAGGACGGGGGAATAGTTCGCAGTACTTC	CASSKGRGNSSQYF
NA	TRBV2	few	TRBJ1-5	TGTGCCAGCAGTGTCGGCCGATATCAGCCCCAGCATTTT	CASSVGRYQPQHF
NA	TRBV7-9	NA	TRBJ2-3	TGTGCCAGCAGCGGAGGTCGCGGGGCTAGCACAGATACGCAGTATTTT	CASSGGRGASTDTQYF
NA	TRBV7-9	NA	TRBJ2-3	TGTGCCAGCAGCCCCCCAGGGATTTCAGATACGCAGTATTTT	CASSPPGISDTQYF
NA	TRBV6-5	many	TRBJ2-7	TGTGCCAGCAGGGCTACAGCCTACGAGCAGTACTTC	CASRATAYEQYF
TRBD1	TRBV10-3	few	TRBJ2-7	TGTGCCATCAGGGGGACAGGGCTTTCGGGCGAGCAGTACTTC	CAIRGTGLSGEQYF
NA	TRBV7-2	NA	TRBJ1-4	TGTGCCAGCAGCTTAGACTCAACTAATGAAAAACGGTTTTTT	CASSLDSTNEKRFF
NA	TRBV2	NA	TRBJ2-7	TGTGCCAGCAGAATGACAGCTTTGGACTTTTACGAGCAGTACTTC	CASRMTALDFYEQYF
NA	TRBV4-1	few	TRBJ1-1	TGCGCCAGCAGCCAAGATGAAGGGGTGGGCACTGAAGCTTTCTTT	CASSQDEGVGTEAFF
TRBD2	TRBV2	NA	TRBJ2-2	TGTGCCAGCAGTGAAGAGGATCTAGCGGGAGGGATTGAGTTTTTT	CASSEEDLAGGIEFF
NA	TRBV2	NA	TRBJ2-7	TGTGCCAGCACGCGGATGGGGGCAGATGAGCAGTACTTC	CASTRMGADEQYF
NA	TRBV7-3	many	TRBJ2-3	TGTGCCAGCAGTCACGGTAGGGGGAGCACAGATACGCAGTATTTT	CASSHGRGSTDTQYF
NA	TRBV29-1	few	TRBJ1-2	TGCAGCGTTGAAGGGGCCGAAACCAACTATGGCTACACCTTC	CSVEGAETNYGYTF
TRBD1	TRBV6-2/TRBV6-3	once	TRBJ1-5	TGTGCCAGCAGTGTGTCAGGGGGGGAGCCCCAGCATTTT	CASSVSGGEPQHF
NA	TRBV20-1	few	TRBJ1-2	TGCAGTGCTAGAGATTACACAGGGTCCAACTATGGCTACACCTTC	CSARDYTGSNYGYTF
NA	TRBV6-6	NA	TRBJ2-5	TGTGCCAGCAAAACGGGGGCTCGAGAGACCCAGTACTTC	CASKTGARETQYF
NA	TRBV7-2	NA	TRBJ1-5	TGTGCCAGCACTAGTGGGGTTCAGCCCCAGCATTTT	CASTSGVQPQHF
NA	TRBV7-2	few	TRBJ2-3	TGTGCCAGCAGCTTAGGGCAGAGGAGAAGAGATACGCAGTATTTT	CASSLGQRRRDTQYF
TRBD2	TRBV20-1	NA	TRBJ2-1	TGCAGTGCTCGAAGAACCGGGACTAGCTTCTTTGAGCAGTTCTTC	CSARRTGTSFFEQFF
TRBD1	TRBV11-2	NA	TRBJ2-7	TGTGCCAGCAGCAACCACCGGGACAGGGGTTACGAGCAGTACTTC	CASSNHRDRGYEQYF
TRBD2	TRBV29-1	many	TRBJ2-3	TGCAGCGGAAGACTAGCGGGGGGACCAGATGATACGCAGTATTTT	CSGRLAGGPDDTQYF
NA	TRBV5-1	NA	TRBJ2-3	TGCGCCAGCAGCCGGGGCCCCGAGAGGGCAGATACGCAGTATTTT	CASSRGPERADTQYF
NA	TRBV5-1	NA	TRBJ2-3	TGCGCCAGCAGCTTAGGTGACAGATCAGATACGCAGTATTTT	CASSLGDRSDTQYF
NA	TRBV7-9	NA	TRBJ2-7	TGTGCCAGCAGCTTGAGAGAAAAACCCTACGGGCAGTACTTC	CASSLREKPYGQYF
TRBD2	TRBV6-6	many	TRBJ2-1	TGTGCCAGCAGTTACCTGGCTAGCGGGGGTCTCTACAATGAGCAGTTCTTC	CASSYLASGGLYNEQFF
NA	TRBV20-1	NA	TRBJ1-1	TGCAGTGCTTTATGGGGGGGGAACACTGAAGCTTTCTTT	CSALWGGNTEAFF
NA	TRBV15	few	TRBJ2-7	TGTGCCACCAGCAGAGATAAGGCAGGGTCCGAGCAGTACTTC	CATSRDKAGSEQYF
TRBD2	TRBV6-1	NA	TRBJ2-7	TGTGCCAGCAGCCCCGAGTTTGGGAGGGAACTACCGTACGAGCAGTACTTC	CASSPEFGRELPYEQYF
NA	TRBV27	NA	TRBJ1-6	TGTGCCAGCAGTTTACGGCCGGGACATTATAATTCACCCCTCCACTTT	CASSLRPGHYNSPLHF
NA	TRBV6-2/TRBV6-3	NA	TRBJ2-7	TGTGCCAGCAGTTCCATGACAGGACCCTACAAGCAGTACTTC	CASSSMTGPYKQYF
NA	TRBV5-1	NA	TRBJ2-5	TGCGCCAGCAGCTTGCGAGGGTTCCAAGAGACCCAGTACTTC	CASSLRGFQETQYF
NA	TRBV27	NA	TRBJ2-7	TGTGCCAGCAGTTTGAGAGGGTGGTTCACCTACGAGCAGTACTTC	CASSLRGWFTYEQYF
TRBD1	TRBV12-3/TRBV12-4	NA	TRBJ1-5	TGTGCCAGCAGCCACGGACAGGGGACCAATCAGCCCCAGCATTTT	CASSHGQGTNQPQHF
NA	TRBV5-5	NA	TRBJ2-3	TGTGCCAGCAGCTTGATTCCAGGGGTCGGGACAGATACGCAGTATTTT	CASSLIPGVGTDTQYF
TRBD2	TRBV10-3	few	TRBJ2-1	TGTGCCATCAGTGAACTGCCAAGACTAGCGCCTGATGAGCAGTTCTTC	CAISELPRLAPDEQFF
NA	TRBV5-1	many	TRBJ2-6	TGCGCCAGCAGCTTGCCCGGCAGCAAGATTCGATCTGGGGCCAACGTCCTGACTTTC	CASSLPGSKIRSGANVLTF
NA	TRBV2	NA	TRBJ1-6	TGTGCCAGCAGTGACAGGGAGGATTCACCCCTCCACTTT	CASSDREDSPLHF